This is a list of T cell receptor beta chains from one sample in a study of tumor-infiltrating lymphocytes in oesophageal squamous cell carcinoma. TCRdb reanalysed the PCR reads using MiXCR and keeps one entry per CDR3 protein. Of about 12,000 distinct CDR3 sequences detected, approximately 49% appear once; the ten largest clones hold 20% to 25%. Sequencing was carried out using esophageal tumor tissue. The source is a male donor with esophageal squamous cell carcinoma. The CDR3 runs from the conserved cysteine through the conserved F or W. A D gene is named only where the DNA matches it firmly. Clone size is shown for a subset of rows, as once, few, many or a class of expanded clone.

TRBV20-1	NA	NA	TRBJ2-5	TGCAGTGCTAGGGGAAATCCTAGGACGGTGACCCAAGAGACCCAGTACTTC	CSARGNPRTVTQETQYF
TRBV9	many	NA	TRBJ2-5	TGTGCCAGCAGCGTAGATTGGCTGGGTTTACAAGAGACCCAGTACTTC	CASSVDWLGLQETQYF
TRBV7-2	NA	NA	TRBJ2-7	TGTGCCAGCAGTATTATAAGGACGGGAAGCTCCTACGAGCAGTACTTC	CASSIIRTGSSYEQYF
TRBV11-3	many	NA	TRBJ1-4	TGTGCCAGCAGCCCAAGGACCGGAGGCCCGGCTAATGAAAAACTGTTTTTT	CASSPRTGGPANEKLFF
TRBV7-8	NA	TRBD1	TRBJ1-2	TGTGCCAGCAGCTTAGGCAGGACAGGAACTTTGGCCCCCTATGGCTACACCTTC	CASSLGRTGTLAPYGYTF
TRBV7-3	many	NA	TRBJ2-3	TGTGCCAGCAGCTTAGAGTCGGGAGTGGGGCACGCCACAGATACGCAGTATTTT	CASSLESGVGHATDTQYF
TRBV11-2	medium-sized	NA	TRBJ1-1	TGTGCCAGCAGCTTCGTTGGGAACACTGAAGCTTTCTTT	CASSFVGNTEAFF
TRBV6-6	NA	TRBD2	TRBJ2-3	TGTGCCAGCAGTTACTGGACTAGCGGGGCCACAGATACGCAGTATTTT	CASSYWTSGATDTQYF
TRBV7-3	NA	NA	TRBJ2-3	TGTGCCAGCAGCTTAATTGCGCGGGAAGGTACGCAGTATTTT	CASSLIAREGTQYF
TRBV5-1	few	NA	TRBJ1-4	TGCGCCAGCAGCTTAGGCCCAGGGTTAGAAAAACTGTTTTTT	CASSLGPGLEKLFF
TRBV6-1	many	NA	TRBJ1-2	TGTGCCAGCAGTGAAGGTCAGCGCGACGGAAGACGGGGCTACACCTTC	CASSEGQRDGRRGYTF
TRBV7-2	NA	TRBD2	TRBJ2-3	TGTGCCAGCAGCTTAGTAGCGGGACTAGCTAGCACAGATACGCAGTATTTT	CASSLVAGLASTDTQYF
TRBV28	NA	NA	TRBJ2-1	TGTGCCAGCAGTTTAACTAGCTTTGAGCAGTTCTTC	CASSLTSFEQFF
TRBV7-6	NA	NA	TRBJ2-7	TGTGCTAGCAGCCATGGGGCTTTCGGTGAGCAGTACTTC	CASSHGAFGEQYF
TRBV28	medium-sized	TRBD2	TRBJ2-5	TGTGCCAGCAGCCCTACTAGCGGGACGCAGACCCAGTACTTC	CASSPTSGTQTQYF
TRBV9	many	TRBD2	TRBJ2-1	TGTGCCAGCAGCGTAGTATCGCTAGCGGTCTCCTACAATGAGCAGTTCTTC	CASSVVSLAVSYNEQFF
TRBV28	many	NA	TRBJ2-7	TGTGCCAGCAGGCGACCCGGCGGTAACTACGAGCAGTACTTC	CASRRPGGNYEQYF
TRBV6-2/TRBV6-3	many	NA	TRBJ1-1	TGTGCCAGCAGTTACGGGCAGTACACTGAAGCTTTCTTT	CASSYGQYTEAFF
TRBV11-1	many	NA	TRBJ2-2	TGTGCCAGCAGTCGACTAGTGGGAGCCGGGGAGCTGTTTTTT	CASSRLVGAGELFF
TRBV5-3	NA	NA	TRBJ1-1	TGTGCCAGCAGCGGGGACAAGAGGGCTTTCTTT	CASSGDKRAFF
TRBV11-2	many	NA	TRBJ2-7	TGTGCCAGCAGCTTAGGGGGGACAAGAGCCTACGAGCAGTACTTC	CASSLGGTRAYEQYF
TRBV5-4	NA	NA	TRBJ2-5	TGTGCCAGCAGCTTGGAGCTCGGGGGAAGGGAGACCCAGTACTTC	CASSLELGGRETQYF
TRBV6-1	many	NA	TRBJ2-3	TGTGCCAGCAGCACGACGGGTCGGAGATTGGCTACGCAGTATTTT	CASSTTGRRLATQYF
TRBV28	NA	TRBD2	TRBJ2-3	TGTGCCAGCAGTTCGACTAGCGGGAGGGAGGCAGATACGCAGTATTTT	CASSSTSGREADTQYF
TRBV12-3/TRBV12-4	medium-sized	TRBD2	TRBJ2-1	TGTGCCAGCAGTTCTCTCATAGCGGGAGCGGGATATGAGCAGTTCTTC	CASSSLIAGAGYEQFF
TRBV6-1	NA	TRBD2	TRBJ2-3	TGTGCCAGCAGTGAACGAAGCGGGAGGACCAAGTTCTTC	CASSERSGRTKFF